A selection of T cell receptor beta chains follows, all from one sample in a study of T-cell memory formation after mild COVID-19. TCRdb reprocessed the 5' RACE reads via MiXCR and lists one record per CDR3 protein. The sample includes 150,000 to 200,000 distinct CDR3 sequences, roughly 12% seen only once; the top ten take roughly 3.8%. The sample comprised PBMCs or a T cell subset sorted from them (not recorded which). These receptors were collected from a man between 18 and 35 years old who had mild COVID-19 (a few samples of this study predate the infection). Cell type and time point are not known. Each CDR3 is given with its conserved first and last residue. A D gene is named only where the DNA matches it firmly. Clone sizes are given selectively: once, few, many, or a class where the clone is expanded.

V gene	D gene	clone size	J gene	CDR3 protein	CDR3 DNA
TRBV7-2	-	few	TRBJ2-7	CASSLVGVGSYEQYF	TGTGCCAGCAGCTTAGTGGGGGTAGGGTCCTACGAGCAGTACTTC
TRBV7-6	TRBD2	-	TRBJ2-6	CASRGGGDSSGANVLTF	TGTGCCAGCAGGGGGGGAGGGGATTCCTCTGGGGCCAACGTCCTGACTTTC
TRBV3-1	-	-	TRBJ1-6	CASSRTRTLSPLHF	TGTGCCAGCAGCCGGACCCGGACCCTTTCACCCCTCCACTTT
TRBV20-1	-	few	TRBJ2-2	CSARDPQRPGELFF	TGCAGTGCTAGAGATCCGCAGCGGCCCGGGGAGCTGTTTTTT
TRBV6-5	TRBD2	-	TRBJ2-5	CASSYITSGEWETQYF	TGTGCCAGCAGTTACATAACTAGCGGGGAGTGGGAGACCCAGTACTTC
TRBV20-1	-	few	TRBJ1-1	CSASSIGINTEAFF	TGCAGTGCTAGTTCTATAGGGATAAACACTGAAGCTTTCTTT
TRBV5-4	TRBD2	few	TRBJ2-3	CASSNGGARGDTQYF	TGTGCCAGCAGCAACGGGGGGGCGCGTGGAGATACGCAGTATTTT
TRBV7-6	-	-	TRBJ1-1	CASSLAFRTEAFF	TGTGCCAGCAGCTTAGCATTCCGTACTGAAGCTTTCTTT
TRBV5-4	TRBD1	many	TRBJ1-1	CASSTGTGLNTEAFF	TGTGCCAGCAGCACGGGGACAGGCCTGAACACTGAAGCTTTCTTT
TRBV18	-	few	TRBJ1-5	CASSPGGVGNQPQHF	TGTGCCAGCTCACCAGGGGGGGTCGGCAATCAGCCCCAGCATTTT
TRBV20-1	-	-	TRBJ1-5	CSAGGSFYSNQPQHF	TGCAGTGCTGGCGGGTCTTTTTATAGCAATCAGCCCCAGCATTTT
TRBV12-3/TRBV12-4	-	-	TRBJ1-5	CASSSGRAAQPQHF	TGTGCCAGCAGTTCCGGGAGGGCCGCTCAGCCCCAGCATTTT
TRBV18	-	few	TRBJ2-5	CASSPTGGKTQYF	TGTGCCAGCTCACCGACGGGGGGCAAGACCCAGTACTTC
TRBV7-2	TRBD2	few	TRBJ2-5	CASSRTGLGAGETQYF	TGTGCCAGCAGCCGGACGGGACTAGGGGCCGGAGAGACCCAGTACTTC
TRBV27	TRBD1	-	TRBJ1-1	CASRATGLMKAFF	TGTGCCAGCAGGGCGACAGGGCTTATGAAAGCTTTCTTT
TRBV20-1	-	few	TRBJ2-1	CSAKEGTYEQFF	TGCAGTGCAAAGGAGGGGACGTATGAGCAGTTCTTC
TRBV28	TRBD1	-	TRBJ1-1	CASSFRDRVLTEAFF	TGTGCCAGCAGTTTCCGGGACAGGGTGCTCACTGAAGCTTTCTTT
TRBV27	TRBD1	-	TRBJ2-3	CASGRDRGQSTDTQYF	TGTGCCAGCGGACGGGACAGGGGACAGAGCACAGATACGCAGTATTTT
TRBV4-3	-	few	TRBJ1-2	CASSQARVGYGYTF	TGCGCCAGCAGCCAAGCCCGGGTCGGCTATGGCTACACCTTC